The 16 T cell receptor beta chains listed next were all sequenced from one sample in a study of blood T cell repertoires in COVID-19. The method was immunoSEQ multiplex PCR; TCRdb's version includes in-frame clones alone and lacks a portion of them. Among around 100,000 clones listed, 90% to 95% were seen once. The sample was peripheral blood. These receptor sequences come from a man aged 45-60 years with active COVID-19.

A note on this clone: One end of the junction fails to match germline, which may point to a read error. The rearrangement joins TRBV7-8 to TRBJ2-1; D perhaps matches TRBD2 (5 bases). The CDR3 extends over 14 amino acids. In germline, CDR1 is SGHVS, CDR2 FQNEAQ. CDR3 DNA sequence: TGTGCCAGCAGCCTAGAGCTAGCTCAACCTCACCGGGTCTTC. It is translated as CASSLELAQPHRVF.

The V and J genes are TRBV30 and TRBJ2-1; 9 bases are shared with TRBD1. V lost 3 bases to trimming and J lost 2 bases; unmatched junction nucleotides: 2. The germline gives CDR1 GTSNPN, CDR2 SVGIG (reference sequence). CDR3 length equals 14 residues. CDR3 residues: CAWRGDRAYNEQFF. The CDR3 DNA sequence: TGTGCCTGGAGGGGGGACAGGGCCTACAATGAGCAGTTCTTC.

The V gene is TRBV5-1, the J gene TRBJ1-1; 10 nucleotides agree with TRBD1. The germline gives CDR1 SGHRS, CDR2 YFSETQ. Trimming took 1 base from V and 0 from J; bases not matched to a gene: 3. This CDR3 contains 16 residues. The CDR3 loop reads CASSLQGQGVNTEAFF. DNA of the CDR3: TGCGCCAGCAGCTTGCAAGGACAGGGGGTGAACACTGAAGCTTTCTTT. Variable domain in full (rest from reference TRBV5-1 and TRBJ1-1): KAGVTQTPRYLIKTRGQQVTLSCSPISGHRSVSWYQQTPGQGLQFLFEYFSETQRNKGNFPGRFSGRQFSNSRSEMNVSTLELGDSALYLCASSLQGQGVNTEAFFGQGTRLTVV.

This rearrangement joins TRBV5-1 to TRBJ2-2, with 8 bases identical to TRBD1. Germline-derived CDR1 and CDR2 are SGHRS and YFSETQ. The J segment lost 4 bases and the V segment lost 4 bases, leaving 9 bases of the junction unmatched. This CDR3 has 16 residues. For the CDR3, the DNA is TGCGCCAGCAGCGTTAGAGGGGACAGGTCCACCGGGGAGCTGTTTTTT. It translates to CASSVRGDRSTGELFF.

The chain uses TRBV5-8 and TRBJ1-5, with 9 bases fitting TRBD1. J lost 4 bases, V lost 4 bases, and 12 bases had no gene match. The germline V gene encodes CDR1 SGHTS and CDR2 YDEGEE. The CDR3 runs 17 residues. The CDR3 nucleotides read TGTGCCAGCAGCCGTGATCCGGACAGGGGTTATAATCAGCCCCAGCATTTT. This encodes CASSRDPDRGYNQPQHF.

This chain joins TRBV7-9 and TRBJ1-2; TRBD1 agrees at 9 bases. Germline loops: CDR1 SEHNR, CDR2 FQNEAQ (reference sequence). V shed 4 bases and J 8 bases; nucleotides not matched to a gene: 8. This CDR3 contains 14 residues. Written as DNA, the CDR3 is TGTGCCAGCAGCTACGGGACAGGGCAACGAGGCTACACCTTC. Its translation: CASSYGTGQRGYTF.

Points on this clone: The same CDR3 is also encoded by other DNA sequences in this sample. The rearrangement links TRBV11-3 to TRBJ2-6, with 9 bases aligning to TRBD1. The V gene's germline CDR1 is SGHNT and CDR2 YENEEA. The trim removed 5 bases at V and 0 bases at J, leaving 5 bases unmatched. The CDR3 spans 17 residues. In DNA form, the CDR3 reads TGTGCCAGCAGCCCGGGGACAGGGAGCTCTGGGGCCAACGTCCTGACTTTC. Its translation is CASSPGTGSSGANVLTF.

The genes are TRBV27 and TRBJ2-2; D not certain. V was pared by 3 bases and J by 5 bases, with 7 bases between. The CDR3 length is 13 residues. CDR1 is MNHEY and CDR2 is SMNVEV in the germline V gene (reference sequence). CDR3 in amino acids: CASSLRRTGELFF. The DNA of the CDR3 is TGTGCCAGCAGTTTGAGAAGAACCGGGGAGCTGTTTTTT.

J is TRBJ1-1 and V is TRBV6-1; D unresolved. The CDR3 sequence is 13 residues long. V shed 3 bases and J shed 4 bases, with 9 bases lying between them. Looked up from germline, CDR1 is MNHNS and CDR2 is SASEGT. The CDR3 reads CASSEGRGTEAFF. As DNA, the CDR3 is TGTGCCAGCAGTGAGGGTCGAGGCACTGAAGCTTTCTTT.

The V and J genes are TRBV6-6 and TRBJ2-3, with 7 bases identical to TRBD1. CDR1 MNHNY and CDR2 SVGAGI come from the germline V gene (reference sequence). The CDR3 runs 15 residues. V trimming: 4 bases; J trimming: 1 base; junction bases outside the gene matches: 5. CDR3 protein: CASSLRTGGTDTQYF. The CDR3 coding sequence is TGTGCCAGCAGTTTGAGGACAGGAGGCACAGATACGCAGTATTTT.

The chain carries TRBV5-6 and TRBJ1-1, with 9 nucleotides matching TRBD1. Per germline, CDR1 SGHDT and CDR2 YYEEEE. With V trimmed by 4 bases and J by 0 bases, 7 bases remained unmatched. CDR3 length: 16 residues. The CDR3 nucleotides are TGTGCCAGCAGCAGGGACAGGGTCCGTCTGAACACTGAAGCTTTCTTT. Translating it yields CASSRDRVRLNTEAFF.

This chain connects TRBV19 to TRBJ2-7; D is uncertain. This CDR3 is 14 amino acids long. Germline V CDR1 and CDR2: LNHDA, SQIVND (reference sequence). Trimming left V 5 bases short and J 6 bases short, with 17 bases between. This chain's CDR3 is CASSPRNEAREQYV. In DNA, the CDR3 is TGTGCCAGTAGTCCCCGGAATGAGGCCCGCGAGCAGTACGTC.

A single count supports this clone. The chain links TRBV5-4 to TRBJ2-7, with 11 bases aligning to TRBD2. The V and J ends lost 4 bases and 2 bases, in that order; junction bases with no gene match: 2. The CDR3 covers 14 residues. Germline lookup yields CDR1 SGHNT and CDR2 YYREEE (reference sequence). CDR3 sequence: CASSPSGGPYEQYF. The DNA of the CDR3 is TGTGCCAGCAGCCCTAGCGGGGGGCCCTACGAGCAGTACTTC. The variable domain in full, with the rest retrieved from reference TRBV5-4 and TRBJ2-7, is ETGVTQSPTHLIKTRGQQVTLRCSSQSGHNTVSWYQQALGQGPQFIFQYYREEENGRGNFPPRFSGLQFPNYSSELNVNALELDDSALYLCASSPSGGPYEQYFGPGTRLTVT.

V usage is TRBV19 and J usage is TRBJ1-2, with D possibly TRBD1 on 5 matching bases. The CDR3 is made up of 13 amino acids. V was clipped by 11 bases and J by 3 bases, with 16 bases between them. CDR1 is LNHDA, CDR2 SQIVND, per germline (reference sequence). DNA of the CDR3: TGTGCCTCCGGATGGGTAGGGGACTATGGCTACACCTTC. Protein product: CASGWVGDYGYTF.

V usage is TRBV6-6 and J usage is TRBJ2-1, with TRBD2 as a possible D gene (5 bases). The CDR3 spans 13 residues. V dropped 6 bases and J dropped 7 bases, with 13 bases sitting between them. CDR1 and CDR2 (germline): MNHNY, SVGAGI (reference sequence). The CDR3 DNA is TGTGCCAGCAGCAATGAGGGTTTAAATGAGCAGTTCTTC. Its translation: CASSNEGLNEQFF.

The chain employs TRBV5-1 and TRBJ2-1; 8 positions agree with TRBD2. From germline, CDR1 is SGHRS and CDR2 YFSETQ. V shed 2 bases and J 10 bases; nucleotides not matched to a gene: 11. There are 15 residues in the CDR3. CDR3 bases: TGCGCCAGCAGCTTCAGCGGGGGCCCGTATGTAGAGCAGTTCTTC. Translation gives CASSFSGGPYVEQFF. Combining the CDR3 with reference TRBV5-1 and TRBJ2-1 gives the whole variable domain KAGVTQTPRYLIKTRGQQVTLSCSPISGHRSVSWYQQTPGQGLQFLFEYFSETQRNKGNFPGRFSGRQFSNSRSEMNVSTLELGDSALYLCASSFSGGPYVEQFFGPGTRLTVL.